These T cell receptor beta chains were read from a single sample in a study of Graves' ophthalmopathy and Graves' hyperthyroidism. TCRdb re-called the multiplex PCR reads with MiXCR, one entry per CDR3 protein. The sample holds 350,000 to 400,000 distinct CDR3 sequences, approximately 15% seen once. The sample taken for sequencing was peripheral blood. The source is a woman in her late teens or twenties with stable Graves' hyperthyroidism. The CDR3 runs from the conserved cysteine through the conserved F or W. The D gene is left open where the match is weak. Some rows mark clone size as missing; the rest say once, few, many or name a class of expanded clone.

>TRBJ2-7|-|many|TRBV11-2
TGTGCCAGCAGCTTAGATCCCAGGGCCTACGAGCAGTACTTC
CASSLDPRAYEQYF
>TRBJ2-7|-|few|TRBV19
TGTGCCAGTAGTATAAATGGGACGGGGAGCTACGAGCAGTACTTC
CASSINGTGSYEQYF
>TRBJ2-2|-|many|TRBV24-1
TGTGCCACCAGTGATTCAGGAATAAACACCGGGGAGCTGTTTTTT
CATSDSGINTGELFF
>TRBJ2-7|TRBD1|many|TRBV6-5
TGTGCCAGCAGCCCCCGGGACAGGCTGGACGAGCAGTACTTC
CASSPRDRLDEQYF
>TRBJ2-7|TRBD1|many|TRBV12-3/TRBV12-4
TGTGCCAGCAGCCCGGACAGGGCGAGGGGCGAGCAGTACTTC
CASSPDRARGEQYF
>TRBJ1-1|TRBD1|-|TRBV6-1
TGTGCCAGCAGGACTCAGGGGGTACAGACTGAAGCTTTCTTT
CASRTQGVQTEAFF
>TRBJ2-7|-|many|TRBV7-2
TGTGCCAGCAGCTTAGCGCTTAGGACTGCCTCCTACGAGCAGTACTTC
CASSLALRTASYEQYF
>TRBJ1-1|-|few|TRBV18
TGTGCCAGCTCACCTCTTCCGAGGCCTGAAGCTTTCTTT
CASSPLPRPEAFF
>TRBJ1-1|-|many|TRBV11-2
TGTGCCAGCAGCCTAGGGAGTCCCCGGGGGGGCACTGAAGCTTTCTTT
CASSLGSPRGGTEAFF
>TRBJ2-5|TRBD1|many|TRBV20-1
TGCAGTGCTCCGGGACAGGCGCAAGAGACCCAGTACTTC
CSAPGQAQETQYF